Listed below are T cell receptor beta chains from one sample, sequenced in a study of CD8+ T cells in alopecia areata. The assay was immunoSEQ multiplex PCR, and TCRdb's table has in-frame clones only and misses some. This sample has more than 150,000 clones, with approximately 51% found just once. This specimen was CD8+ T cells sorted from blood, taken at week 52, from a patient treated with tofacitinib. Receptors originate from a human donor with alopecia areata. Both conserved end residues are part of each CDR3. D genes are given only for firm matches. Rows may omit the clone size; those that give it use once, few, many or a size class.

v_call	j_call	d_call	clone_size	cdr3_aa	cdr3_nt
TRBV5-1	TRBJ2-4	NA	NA	CASSPGGAEAKNIQYF	TGCGCCAGCAGCCCGGGCGGGGCAGAGGCCAAAAACATTCAGTACTTC
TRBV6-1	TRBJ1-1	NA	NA	CASRKGDMNTEAFF	TGTGCCAGCAGGAAAGGGGACATGAACACTGAAGCTTTCTTT
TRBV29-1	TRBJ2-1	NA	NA	CSAIINEQFF	TGCAGCGCGATCATCAATGAGCAGTTCTTC
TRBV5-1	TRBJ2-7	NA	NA	CASSLEVGIDEQYF	TGCGCCAGCAGCTTGGAGGTAGGGATCGACGAGCAGTACTTC
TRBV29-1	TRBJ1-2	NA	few	CSVVAGTSSIYGYTF	TGCAGCGTTGTGGCAGGGACCTCATCGATCTATGGCTACACCTTC
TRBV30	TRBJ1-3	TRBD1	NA	CAWTGGSGNTIYF	TGTGCCTGGACAGGGGGCTCTGGAAACACCATATATTTT
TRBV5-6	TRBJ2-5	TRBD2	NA	CASSLRPAGGSRETQYF	TGTGCCAGCAGCTTGCGCCCCGCGGGGGGGAGCCGGGAGACCCAGTACTTC
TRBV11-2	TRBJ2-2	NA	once	CASSVQPNTGELFF	TGTGCCAGCAGCGTCCAGCCAAACACCGGGGAGCTGTTTTTT
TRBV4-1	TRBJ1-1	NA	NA	CASSQAEMNTEAFF	TGCGCCAGCAGCCAAGCCGAAATGAACACTGAAGCTTTCTTT
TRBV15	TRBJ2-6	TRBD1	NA	CATSRGDGTGNVLTF	TGTGCCACCAGCAGAGGGGACGGGACAGGGAACGTCCTGACTTTC
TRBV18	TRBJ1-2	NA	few	CASSPPTVGTDGYTF	TGTGCCAGCTCACCACCGACCGTGGGGACTGACGGCTACACCTTC
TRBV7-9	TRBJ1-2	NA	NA	CASSLEPGRYGYTF	TGTGCCAGCAGCTTAGAACCGGGTCGCTATGGCTACACCTTC
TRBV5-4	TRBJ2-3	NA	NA	CASSTLEGTDTQYF	TGTGCCAGCAGCACTCTAGAGGGCACAGATACGCAGTATTTT
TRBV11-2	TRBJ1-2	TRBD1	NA	CASSFGTGNYGYTF	TGTGCCAGCAGCTTCGGGACAGGGAACTATGGCTACACCTTC
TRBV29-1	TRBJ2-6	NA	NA	CSALEGGSGANVLTF	TGCAGCGCCCTGGAGGGTGGCTCTGGGGCCAACGTCCTGACTTTC
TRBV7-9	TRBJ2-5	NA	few	CASSLPRPGGETQYF	TGTGCCAGCAGCTTACCTCGTCCAGGCGGGGAGACCCAGTACTTC
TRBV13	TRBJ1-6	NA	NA	CASSYGRDYNSPLHF	TGTGCCAGCAGCTATGGAAGGGACTATAATTCACCCCTCCACTTT
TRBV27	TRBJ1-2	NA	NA	CASSRTNIDGYTF	TGTGCCAGCAGTCGGACTAACATTGATGGCTACACCTTC
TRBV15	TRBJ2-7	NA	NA	CATSRGETAYEQYF	TGTGCCACCAGCAGAGGGGAAACCGCCTACGAGCAGTACTTC
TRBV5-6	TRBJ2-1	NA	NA	CASSPGGVPRQFF	TGTGCCAGCAGCCCGGGTGGGGTCCCCCGGCAGTTCTTC
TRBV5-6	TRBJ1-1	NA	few	CASSSDREMDTEAFF	TGTGCCAGCAGCTCGGACCGGGAGATGGACACTGAAGCTTTCTTT
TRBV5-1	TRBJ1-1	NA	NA	CASSPYKGVMNTEAFF	TGCGCCAGCAGCCCGTACAAGGGTGTGATGAACACTGAAGCTTTCTTT
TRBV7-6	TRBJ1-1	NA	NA	CASSLGAGVNTEAFF	TGTGCCAGCAGCTTAGGGGCGGGAGTGAACACTGAAGCTTTCTTT
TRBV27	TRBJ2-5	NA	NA	CASSWGETQYF	TGTGCCAGCAGTTGGGGAGAGACCCAGTACTTC
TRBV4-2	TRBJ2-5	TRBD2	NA	CASSQDENSGLQETQYF	TGTGCCAGCAGCCAAGATGAGAATAGCGGGCTCCAAGAGACCCAGTACTTC
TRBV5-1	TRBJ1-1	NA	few	CASSLHGGTEAFF	TGCGCCAGCAGCTTGCACGGGGGGACTGAAGCTTTCTTT
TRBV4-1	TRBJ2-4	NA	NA	CASSSIGLAKNIQYF	TGCGCCAGCAGCTCCATAGGGCTAGCCAAAAACATTCAGTACTTC
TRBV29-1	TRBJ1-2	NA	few	CSVIWEYGYTF	TGCAGCGTGATATGGGAGTATGGCTACACCTTC
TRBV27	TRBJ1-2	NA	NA	CASSQAGHSYTF	TGTGCCAGCAGTCAGGCAGGGCACAGCTACACCTTC
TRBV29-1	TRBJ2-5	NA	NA	CSVVPTDYQETQYF	TGCAGCGTTGTTCCGACAGACTACCAAGAGACCCAGTACTTC
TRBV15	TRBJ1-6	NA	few	CATSRDPGTLNSPLHF	TGTGCCACCAGCAGAGATCCAGGGACTCTTAATTCACCCCTCCACTTT
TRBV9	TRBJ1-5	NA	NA	CASSPNGGQPQHF	TGTGCCAGCAGCCCTAATGGAGGGCAGCCCCAGCATTTT
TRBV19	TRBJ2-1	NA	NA	CASTRGRGAVEQFF	TGTGCCAGTACCCGGGGACGGGGGGCCGTTGAGCAGTTCTTC
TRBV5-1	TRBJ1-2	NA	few	CASSPFAIDMDGYTF	TGCGCCAGCAGCCCATTCGCCATTGACATGGATGGCTACACCTTC
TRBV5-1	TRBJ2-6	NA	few	CASSLGDVPANVLTF	TGCGCCAGCAGCTTAGGAGACGTTCCTGCCAACGTCCTGACTTTC
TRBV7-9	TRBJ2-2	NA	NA	CATHPGELFF	TGTGCCACCCACCCTGGGGAGCTGTTTTTT
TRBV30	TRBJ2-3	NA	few	CAWSGPGGPFFLVDTQYF	TGTGCCTGGAGTGGGCCCGGCGGTCCCTTCTTTTTAGTGGATACGCAGTATTTT
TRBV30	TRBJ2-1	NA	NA	CAWTPGGNEQFF	TGTGCCTGGACCCCGGGCGGGAATGAGCAGTTCTTC
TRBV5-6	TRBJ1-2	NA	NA	CASSGGGMGYTF	TGTGCCAGCAGCGGGGGAGGGATGGGCTACACCTTC
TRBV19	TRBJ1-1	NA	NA	CASTHFGSITEAFF	TGTGCCAGCACCCATTTTGGGTCAATCACTGAAGCTTTCTTT
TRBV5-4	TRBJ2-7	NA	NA	CASSFPGSTRSYEQYF	TGTGCCAGCAGCTTCCCGGGGTCAACGCGATCCTACGAGCAGTACTTC
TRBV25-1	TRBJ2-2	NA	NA	CASSEFPRETNTGELFF	TGTGCCAGCAGTGAATTTCCCCGGGAGACGAACACCGGGGAGCTGTTTTTT
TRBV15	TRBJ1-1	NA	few	CATLQLGERPNTEAFF	TGTGCCACCCTACAACTAGGGGAGAGGCCGAACACTGAAGCTTTCTTT
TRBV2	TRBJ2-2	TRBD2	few	CASREAGWYGPTTGELFF	TGTGCCAGCAGAGAAGCGGGGTGGTACGGGCCGACCACCGGGGAGCTGTTTTTT
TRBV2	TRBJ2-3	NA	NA	CASGLAGITDTQYF	TGTGCCAGCGGGCTGGCGGGGATCACAGATACGCAGTATTTT
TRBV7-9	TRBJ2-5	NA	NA	CASSLDRYQETQYF	TGTGCCAGTAGCCTAGACCGGTACCAAGAGACCCAGTACTTC
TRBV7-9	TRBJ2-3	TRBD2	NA	CASSLAIAGVLADTQYF	TGTGCCAGCAGCTTAGCGATCGCGGGGGTATTGGCAGATACGCAGTATTTT
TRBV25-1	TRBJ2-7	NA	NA	CASSEMGSWGIAVF	TGTGCCAGCAGTGAAATGGGTAGTTGGGGGATCGCGGTCTTC
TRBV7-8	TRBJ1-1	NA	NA	CASSHTDSLLEAFF	TGTGCCAGCAGCCATACCGACAGCCTACTTGAAGCTTTCTTT
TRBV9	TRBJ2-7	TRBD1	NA	CASSAGQGVLYEQYF	TGTGCCAGCAGCGCAGGACAGGGGGTCCTCTACGAGCAGTACTTC
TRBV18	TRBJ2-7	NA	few	CASSLRIHRSSYEQYF	TGTGCCAGCTCACTACGAATTCACAGGAGCTCCTACGAGCAGTACTTC
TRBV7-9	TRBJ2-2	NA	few	CASSAPLGLITGELFF	TGTGCCAGCAGCGCCCCCTTGGGACTCATCACCGGGGAGCTGTTTTTT
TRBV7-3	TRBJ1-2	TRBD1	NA	CASSLTVATGINYGYTF	TGTGCCAGCAGCTTAACGGTTGCGACAGGGATTAACTATGGCTACACCTTC
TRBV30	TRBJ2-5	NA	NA	CAWSGGGVGTQYF	TGTGCCTGGAGTGGGGGTGGTGTAGGGACCCAGTACTTC
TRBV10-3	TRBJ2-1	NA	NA	CAISELGADNEQFF	TGTGCCATCAGTGAGCTGGGGGCGGACAATGAGCAGTTCTTC
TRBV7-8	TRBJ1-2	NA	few	CASSLARVLASTNYGYTF	TGTGCCAGCAGCTTAGCGCGGGTCCTGGCCTCTACTAACTATGGCTACACCTTC
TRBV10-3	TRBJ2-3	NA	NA	CAIRDSTDTQYF	TGTGCCATCAGGGACAGCACAGATACGCAGTATTTT
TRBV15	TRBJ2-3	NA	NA	CATSSGPRTDTQYF	TGTGCCACCAGCAGCGGACCCCGCACAGATACGCAGTATTTT
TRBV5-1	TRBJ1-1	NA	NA	CASSTGRSEAFF	TGCGCCAGCAGCACCGGACGGAGTGAAGCTTTCTTT
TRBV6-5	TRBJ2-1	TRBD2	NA	CASSYSSSGIYNEQFF	TGTGCCAGCAGTTACTCGTCTAGCGGCATCTACAATGAGCAGTTCTTC